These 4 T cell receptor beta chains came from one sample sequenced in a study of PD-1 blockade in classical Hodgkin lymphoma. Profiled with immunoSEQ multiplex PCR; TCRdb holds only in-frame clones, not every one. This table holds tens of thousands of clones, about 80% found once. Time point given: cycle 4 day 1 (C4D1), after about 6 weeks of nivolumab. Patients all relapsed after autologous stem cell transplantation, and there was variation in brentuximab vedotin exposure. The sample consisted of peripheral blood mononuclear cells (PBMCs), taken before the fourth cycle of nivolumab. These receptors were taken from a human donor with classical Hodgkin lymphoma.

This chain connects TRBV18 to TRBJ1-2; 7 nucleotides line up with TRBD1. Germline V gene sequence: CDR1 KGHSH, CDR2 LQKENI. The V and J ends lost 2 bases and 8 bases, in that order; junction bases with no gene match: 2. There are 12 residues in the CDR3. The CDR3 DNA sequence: TGTGCCAGCTCACCAGAACAGGGGGGCTACACCTTC. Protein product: CASSPEQGGYTF.

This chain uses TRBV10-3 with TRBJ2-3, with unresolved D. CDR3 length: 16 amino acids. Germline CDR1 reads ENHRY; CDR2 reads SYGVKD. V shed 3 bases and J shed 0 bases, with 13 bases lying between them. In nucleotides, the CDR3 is TGTGCCATCAGTGACTTCGGGCGGTATAGCACAGATACGCAGTATTTT. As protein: CAISDFGRYSTDTQYF.

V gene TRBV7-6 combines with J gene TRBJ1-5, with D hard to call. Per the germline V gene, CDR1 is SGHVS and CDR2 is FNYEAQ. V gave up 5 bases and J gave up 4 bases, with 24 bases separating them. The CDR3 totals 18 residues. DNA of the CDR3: TGTGCCAGCAGCGCCGTTCGCGGGTCCTTGGGTAGTAATCAGCCCCAGCATTTT. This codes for CASSAVRGSLGSNQPQHF.

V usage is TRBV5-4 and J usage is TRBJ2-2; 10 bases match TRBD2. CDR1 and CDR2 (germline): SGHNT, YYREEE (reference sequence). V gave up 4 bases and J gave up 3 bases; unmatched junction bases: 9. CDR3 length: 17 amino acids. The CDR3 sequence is CASSTSLAGVDTGELFF. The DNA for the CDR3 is TGTGCCAGCAGCACCTCGCTAGCGGGAGTTGACACCGGGGAGCTGTTTTTT.